The rows below give T cell receptor beta chains drawn from one sample of a study of regulatory T cells in long-lasting Graves disease. TCRdb independently ran MiXCR on the multiplex PCR reads; one entry per CDR3 protein. This table has hundreds of thousands of distinct CDR3 sequences, roughly 15% appearing once. The same specimen was also included in a second study, on T cells in Graves' hyperthyroidism and ophthalmopathy.

Sequenced here: peripheral blood mononuclear cells (PBMCs), sampled at new diagnosis, from a patient treated with antithyroid drugs. These receptors were taken from a young woman with Graves disease. Each CDR3 is given with its conserved first and last residue. Each record gives: V gene, J gene, D gene, clone size, CDR3 protein, CDR3 DNA. D genes are given only for firm matches. Part of the rows lack a size; the others show once, few, many or a class for expanded clones.

v_call: TRBV7-9; j_call: TRBJ2-2; d_call: TRBD2; clone_size: few; cdr3_aa: CASGTSGRTRGGELFF; cdr3_nt: TGTGCCAGCGGGACTAGCGGGAGGACGAGGGGCGGGGAGCTGTTTTTT
v_call: TRBV30; j_call: TRBJ2-1; d_call: -; clone_size: -; cdr3_aa: CAWNPGTPWRFF; cdr3_nt: TGTGCCTGGAACCCAGGGACCCCTTGGCGGTTCTTC
v_call: TRBV2; j_call: TRBJ2-7; d_call: TRBD2; clone_size: many; cdr3_aa: CASSAGLAGALEQYF; cdr3_nt: TGTGCCAGCAGCGCCGGACTAGCGGGAGCCCTCGAGCAGTACTTC
v_call: TRBV19; j_call: TRBJ2-7; d_call: TRBD1; clone_size: -; cdr3_aa: CASRTATGDEQYF; cdr3_nt: TGTGCCAGTAGGACCGCGACAGGGGACGAGCAGTACTTC
v_call: TRBV28; j_call: TRBJ2-7; d_call: -; clone_size: many; cdr3_aa: CASSFTPSYEQYF; cdr3_nt: TGTGCCAGCAGTTTCACGCCCTCCTACGAGCAGTACTTC
v_call: TRBV19; j_call: TRBJ1-2; d_call: -; clone_size: -; cdr3_aa: CATGDNYGYTF; cdr3_nt: TGTGCCACGGGAGACAACTATGGCTACACCTTC
v_call: TRBV4-1; j_call: TRBJ1-5; d_call: -; clone_size: -; cdr3_aa: CASSQGGHNSNQPQHF; cdr3_nt: TGCGCCAGCAGCCAAGGGGGACACAATAGCAATCAGCCCCAGCATTTT
v_call: TRBV7-9; j_call: TRBJ2-5; d_call: -; clone_size: -; cdr3_aa: CASSPRVRGQETQYF; cdr3_nt: TGTGCCAGCAGCCCGCGTGTGAGGGGACAAGAGACCCAGTACTTC
v_call: TRBV4-2; j_call: TRBJ1-1; d_call: -; clone_size: few; cdr3_aa: CASSQRGETLNTEAFF; cdr3_nt: TGTGCCAGCAGCCAACGAGGGGAAACGCTGAACACTGAAGCTTTCTTT
v_call: TRBV28; j_call: TRBJ2-1; d_call: -; clone_size: few; cdr3_aa: CASNKGGTGNNEQFF; cdr3_nt: TGTGCCAGCAACAAGGGCGGGACGGGCAACAATGAGCAGTTCTTC
v_call: TRBV12-3/TRBV12-4; j_call: TRBJ1-5; d_call: TRBD1; clone_size: many; cdr3_aa: CASSSGQRSVRPHQPQHF; cdr3_nt: TGTGCCAGCAGTTCGGGACAGCGGTCAGTCAGGCCTCATCAGCCCCAGCATTTT
v_call: TRBV30; j_call: TRBJ1-2; d_call: TRBD1; clone_size: many; cdr3_aa: CAWSVSRGLVYGYTF; cdr3_nt: TGTGCCTGGAGTGTGAGCAGGGGGCTGGTCTATGGCTACACCTTC
v_call: TRBV29-1; j_call: TRBJ2-1; d_call: TRBD2; clone_size: many; cdr3_aa: CSAGTSGSLQFF; cdr3_nt: TGCAGCGCCGGGACTAGCGGGAGCCTCCAGTTCTTC
v_call: TRBV6-5; j_call: TRBJ1-2; d_call: -; clone_size: many; cdr3_aa: CASSYSAGRNYGYTF; cdr3_nt: TGTGCCAGCAGTTACTCGGCAGGGAGGAACTATGGCTACACCTTC
v_call: TRBV6-1; j_call: TRBJ2-1; d_call: -; clone_size: -; cdr3_aa: CASSAPRGHLQNNEQFF; cdr3_nt: TGTGCCAGCAGTGCCCCCCGGGGACACTTACAAAACAATGAGCAGTTCTTC
v_call: TRBV2; j_call: TRBJ2-2; d_call: -; clone_size: many; cdr3_aa: CASRGGGRNTGELFF; cdr3_nt: TGTGCCAGCAGGGGGGGCGGGCGAAACACCGGGGAGCTGTTTTTT
v_call: TRBV5-8; j_call: TRBJ2-1; d_call: TRBD2; clone_size: -; cdr3_aa: CASSLVSGLAGRSNEQFF; cdr3_nt: TGTGCCAGCAGCTTGGTGAGCGGACTAGCGGGACGTTCTAATGAGCAGTTCTTC
v_call: TRBV24-1; j_call: TRBJ2-3; d_call: -; clone_size: few; cdr3_aa: CATSDRTQDTQYF; cdr3_nt: TGTGCCACCAGTGACCGGACACAGGATACGCAGTATTTT
v_call: TRBV5-1; j_call: TRBJ1-4; d_call: TRBD1; clone_size: many; cdr3_aa: CASSGGQGAYEKLFF; cdr3_nt: TGCGCCAGCAGCGGGGGACAGGGGGCATATGAAAAACTGTTTTTT
v_call: TRBV2; j_call: TRBJ2-1; d_call: -; clone_size: many; cdr3_aa: CASRGGPNLF; cdr3_nt: TGTGCCAGCAGGGGGGGGCCCAACCTCTTC
v_call: TRBV11-2; j_call: TRBJ2-1; d_call: TRBD2; clone_size: few; cdr3_aa: CASSLGPGLAGGLRNEQFF; cdr3_nt: TGTGCCAGCAGCTTAGGTCCCGGACTAGCGGGAGGGCTTAGGAATGAGCAGTTCTTC
v_call: TRBV13; j_call: TRBJ1-4; d_call: TRBD1; clone_size: few; cdr3_aa: CASSLATTGSSEKLFF; cdr3_nt: TGTGCCAGCAGCTTAGCTACGACAGGGAGTAGTGAAAAACTGTTTTTT
v_call: TRBV6-1; j_call: TRBJ1-5; d_call: TRBD1; clone_size: few; cdr3_aa: CASSRTGQAQPQHF; cdr3_nt: TGTGCCAGCAGTAGGACAGGGCAGGCTCAGCCCCAGCATTTT
v_call: TRBV9; j_call: TRBJ1-1; d_call: -; clone_size: many; cdr3_aa: CASSALTGTQNTEAFF; cdr3_nt: TGTGCCAGCAGCGCACTAACCGGGACCCAAAACACTGAAGCTTTCTTT
v_call: TRBV15; j_call: TRBJ2-5; d_call: TRBD2; clone_size: many; cdr3_aa: CATSRGLAGAGGGETQYF; cdr3_nt: TGTGCCACCAGCAGGGGACTAGCGGGAGCAGGCGGCGGTGAGACCCAGTACTTC
v_call: TRBV27; j_call: TRBJ2-2; d_call: -; clone_size: many; cdr3_aa: CASSLYIQFRTGPNTGELFF; cdr3_nt: TGTGCCAGCAGTTTATACATCCAATTTAGGACGGGACCGAACACCGGGGAGCTGTTTTTT
v_call: TRBV3-1; j_call: TRBJ2-7; d_call: -; clone_size: many; cdr3_aa: CASSPRDSTYEQYF; cdr3_nt: TGTGCCAGCAGCCCGCGGGACAGCACCTACGAGCAGTACTTC
v_call: TRBV2; j_call: TRBJ1-5; d_call: TRBD1; clone_size: many; cdr3_aa: CASRAMDRGNQPQHF; cdr3_nt: TGTGCCAGCAGAGCTATGGACAGGGGAAATCAGCCCCAGCATTTT
v_call: TRBV5-1; j_call: TRBJ2-1; d_call: -; clone_size: few; cdr3_aa: CASSLGGSRWSYNEQFF; cdr3_nt: TGCGCCAGCAGCTTGGGTGGGAGTAGATGGTCCTACAATGAGCAGTTCTTC
v_call: TRBV10-1; j_call: TRBJ2-3; d_call: TRBD1; clone_size: many; cdr3_aa: CASSRSRDRVPDTQYF; cdr3_nt: TGCGCCAGCAGCCGTTCCCGGGACAGGGTGCCAGATACGCAGTATTTT
v_call: TRBV30; j_call: TRBJ1-5; d_call: TRBD1; clone_size: few; cdr3_aa: CAWSTARDSLSNQPQHF; cdr3_nt: TGTGCCTGGAGTACCGCCAGGGACAGTCTTAGCAATCAGCCCCAGCATTTT
v_call: TRBV10-3; j_call: TRBJ2-2; d_call: TRBD2; clone_size: -; cdr3_aa: CAIRTSGSTGELFF; cdr3_nt: TGTGCCATCAGGACTAGCGGGAGCACCGGGGAGCTGTTTTTT
v_call: TRBV30; j_call: TRBJ1-1; d_call: -; clone_size: many; cdr3_aa: CAWSESEAFF; cdr3_nt: TGTGCCTGGAGTGAGTCTGAAGCTTTCTTT
v_call: TRBV7-6; j_call: TRBJ1-2; d_call: -; clone_size: -; cdr3_aa: CASSLGGVYGYTF; cdr3_nt: TGTGCCAGCAGCCTGGGGGGAGTCTATGGCTACACCTTC
v_call: TRBV5-1; j_call: TRBJ2-7; d_call: -; clone_size: -; cdr3_aa: CASSYNIQGGDEQYF; cdr3_nt: TGTGCCAGCAGCTACAACATTCAGGGGGGGGACGAGCAGTACTTC
v_call: TRBV11-2; j_call: TRBJ1-6; d_call: TRBD1; clone_size: many; cdr3_aa: CASSRSGTGFNSPLHF; cdr3_nt: TGTGCCAGCAGCCGATCCGGGACAGGGTTCAATTCACCCCTCCACTTT
v_call: TRBV5-5; j_call: TRBJ2-3; d_call: -; clone_size: few; cdr3_aa: CASSFDGRLITDTQYF; cdr3_nt: TGTGCCAGCAGCTTCGACGGACGGCTGATTACAGATACGCAGTATTTT
v_call: TRBV6-1; j_call: TRBJ2-7; d_call: -; clone_size: -; cdr3_aa: CASTSGAAYEQYF; cdr3_nt: TGTGCCAGCACTTCAGGGGCGGCCTACGAGCAGTACTTC
v_call: TRBV4-1; j_call: TRBJ1-1; d_call: TRBD1; clone_size: -; cdr3_aa: CASSPHFWGQGGTEAFF; cdr3_nt: TGCGCCAGCAGCCCTCATTTCTGGGGACAGGGAGGCACTGAAGCTTTCTTT
v_call: TRBV24-1; j_call: TRBJ2-5; d_call: -; clone_size: many; cdr3_aa: CATSDHLSPETQYF; cdr3_nt: TGTGCCACCAGTGATCATCTTTCCCCAGAGACCCAGTACTTC
v_call: TRBV28; j_call: TRBJ1-6; d_call: TRBD1; clone_size: few; cdr3_aa: CASKRRDSSSYNSPLHF; cdr3_nt: TGTGCCAGCAAACGGAGGGACAGTAGCTCCTATAATTCACCCCTCCACTTT
v_call: TRBV7-2; j_call: TRBJ1-1; d_call: -; clone_size: few; cdr3_aa: CASSLGLLTEAFF; cdr3_nt: TGTGCCAGCAGCTTAGGGTTGTTAACTGAAGCTTTCTTT
v_call: TRBV30; j_call: TRBJ1-3; d_call: -; clone_size: -; cdr3_aa: CAFDRLPGNTIYF; cdr3_nt: TGTGCCTTTGACAGACTACCTGGAAACACCATATATTTT
v_call: TRBV6-5; j_call: TRBJ2-7; d_call: -; clone_size: many; cdr3_aa: CASSYDRLYYEQYF; cdr3_nt: TGTGCCAGCAGTTACGACCGACTGTACTACGAGCAGTACTTC
v_call: TRBV29-1; j_call: TRBJ1-1; d_call: -; clone_size: many; cdr3_aa: CSVDQQGRDTEAFF; cdr3_nt: TGCAGCGTTGACCAACAGGGAAGGGACACTGAAGCTTTCTTT
v_call: TRBV19; j_call: TRBJ1-6; d_call: TRBD1; clone_size: few; cdr3_aa: CASSEGQGANNSPLHF; cdr3_nt: TGTGCCAGTAGTGAGGGACAGGGTGCAAATAATTCACCCCTCCACTTT
v_call: TRBV28; j_call: TRBJ2-3; d_call: -; clone_size: many; cdr3_aa: CASSSIELGGKSTDTQYF; cdr3_nt: TGTGCCAGCAGTTCGATAGAACTAGGAGGGAAATCCACAGATACGCAGTATTTT
v_call: TRBV20-1; j_call: TRBJ2-2; d_call: -; clone_size: few; cdr3_aa: CSALGGTGELFF; cdr3_nt: TGCAGTGCTCTGGGGGGCACCGGGGAGCTGTTTTTT
v_call: TRBV2; j_call: TRBJ2-3; d_call: TRBD1; clone_size: -; cdr3_aa: CASLGTGQGTDTQYF; cdr3_nt: TGTGCCAGCCTCGGAACGGGACAGGGCACAGATACGCAGTATTTT
v_call: TRBV18; j_call: TRBJ1-6; d_call: -; clone_size: few; cdr3_aa: CASSQESFNSPLHF; cdr3_nt: TGTGCCAGCTCTCAAGAGAGTTTCAATTCACCCCTCCACTTT
v_call: TRBV27; j_call: TRBJ2-3; d_call: -; clone_size: many; cdr3_aa: CASSLRQGPDTQYF; cdr3_nt: TGTGCCAGCAGTTTACGTCAGGGACCAGATACGCAGTATTTT
v_call: TRBV30; j_call: TRBJ2-7; d_call: TRBD1; clone_size: -; cdr3_aa: CAWSNRGWSYEQYF; cdr3_nt: TGTGCCTGGAGTAACAGGGGGTGGTCCTACGAGCAGTACTTC
v_call: TRBV9; j_call: TRBJ2-5; d_call: TRBD1; clone_size: -; cdr3_aa: CASSVGTGGLQETQYF; cdr3_nt: TGTGCCAGCAGCGTAGGCACAGGGGGCCTCCAAGAGACCCAGTACTTC
v_call: TRBV5-1; j_call: TRBJ2-5; d_call: -; clone_size: many; cdr3_aa: CASSVGQTGETQYF; cdr3_nt: TGCGCCAGCAGCGTGGGACAAACCGGAGAGACCCAGTACTTC